The 10 T cell receptor beta chains in this list originate from one sample, sequenced in a study of cytomegalovirus exposure and HLA in healthy donors. The PCR ran on 60 Vbeta and 13 Jbeta primers. Sequencing used immunoSEQ multiplex PCR; TCRdb keeps in-frame clones, though not all of them. The data contain some 150,000 clones, under 90% of them singletons. The specimen was PBMCs. These receptors were taken from a man aged 25 to 40 in good health and CMV-seronegative.

The chain couples TRBV9 to TRBJ1-1, with D hard to call. Germline V gene data show CDR1 as SGDLS and CDR2 as YYNGEE. This CDR3 is built from 13 residues. V shed 0 bases and J shed 0 bases, with 3 bases lying between them. CDR3 in DNA: TGTGCCAGCAGCGTAGCTATGAACACTGAAGCTTTCTTT. Amino acid sequence: CASSVAMNTEAFF.

V is TRBV30 and J is TRBJ2-2; 11 positions agree with TRBD2. V dropped 6 bases and J dropped 5; count of bases not matched to a gene: 5. Germline lookup yields CDR1 GTSNPN and CDR2 SVGIG (reference sequence). This CDR3 comprises 14 residues. CDR3 nucleotides: TGTGCCTGTACCGGGACTAGCGGAACCGGGGAGCTGTTTTTT. Amino acids: CACTGTSGTGELFF.

The rearrangement links TRBV7-9 to TRBJ2-7; D is perhaps TRBD1 (5 bases). The CDR3 is made up of 14 amino acids. Germline loops: CDR1 SEHNR, CDR2 FQNEAQ (reference sequence). V was pared by 0 bases and J by 1 base, with 7 bases between. The CDR3 nucleotides read TGTGCCAGCAGCTTAGCCACAGGTTCCTACGAGCAGTACTTC. Protein: CASSLATGSYEQYF.

The V call is TRBV7-9, the J call TRBJ2-7, with 10 bases that match TRBD1. After removal of 5 bases from V and 5 bases from J, the junction contained 6 bases not matched to a gene. The CDR3 has 14 amino acids. Germline V gives CDR1 SEHNR, CDR2 FQNEAQ (reference sequence). This CDR3 reads CASSLGQGIDEQYF. The CDR3 DNA follows: TGTGCCAGCAGCCTGGGACAGGGGATCGACGAGCAGTACTTC. The variable domain in full, completed from reference TRBV7-9 and TRBJ2-7, reads DTGVSQNPRHKITKRGQNVTFRCDPISEHNRLYWYRQTLGQGPEFLTYFQNEAQLEKSRLLSDRFSAERPKGSFSTLEIQRTEQGDSAMYLCASSLGQGIDEQYFGPGTRLTVT.

The CDR3 coding sequence is TGTGCCAGCAGCTTACAGGGAAACCAGGGAAACACCATATATTTT. Its protein is CASSLQGNQGNTIYF. This chain joins TRBV5-5 and TRBJ1-3; a weak D match, TRBD1 (6 bases). V was pared by 2 bases and J by 4 bases, with 13 bases between. From germline, CDR1 is SGHKS and CDR2 YYEKEE (reference sequence). There are 15 residues in the CDR3.

This rearrangement joins TRBV10-3 to TRBJ1-6, with 7 bases lining up with TRBD1. CDR1 is ENHRY and CDR2 is SYGVKD in the germline V gene. This CDR3 has 14 amino acids. J lost 5 bases, V lost 6 bases, and 4 bases had no gene match. The CDR3 protein is CAIRGTVDNSPLHF. The CDR3 DNA follows: TGTGCCATCAGGGGGACAGTGGATAATTCACCCCTCCACTTT.

This sequence joins TRBV6-1 and TRBJ2-3; the match to TRBD2 covers 10 bases. The CDR3 runs 15 residues. Looked up from germline, CDR1 is MNHNS and CDR2 is SASEGT. J gave up 2 bases and V 6 bases, and 5 bases lay outside the gene matches. CDR3 in amino acids: CASRFLAGVTDTQYF. The CDR3 DNA reads TGTGCCAGCAGATTCCTAGCGGGGGTCACAGATACGCAGTATTTT.

CDR3 sequence (DNA): TGTGCCAGCACCCTAGCAGGCACAATGAACACTGAAGCTTTCTTT. This gives the protein CASTLAGTMNTEAFF. This chain connects TRBV6-5 to TRBJ1-1; no firm D call. The CDR3 contains 15 residues. The V end was cut by 7 bases, the J end by 0 bases, with 15 bases between. The germline V gene has CDR1 MNHEY and CDR2 SVGAGI.

The chain couples TRBV29-1 to TRBJ2-2, with 7 bases identical to TRBD1. The CDR3 length is 15 residues. V lost 8 bases and J lost 0; bases outside the gene matches: 9. Per the germline V gene, CDR1 is SQVTM and CDR2 is ANQGSEA. The CDR3 region is CSCGQAPSNTGELFF. The CDR3 region has the DNA TGCAGCTGTGGACAGGCCCCTTCGAACACCGGGGAGCTGTTTTTT.

The V gene is TRBV30, the J gene TRBJ2-1; 8 nucleotides match TRBD1. Unmatched junction bases numbered 3, after V lost 0 bases and J lost 2 bases. CDR3 size: 15 residues. The germline V gene encodes CDR1 GTSNPN and CDR2 SVGIG (reference sequence). CDR3 nucleotide sequence: TGTGCCTGGAGTGTGGACAGGGTAACCTACAATGAGCAGTTCTTC. Translated, it gives CAWSVDRVTYNEQFF.